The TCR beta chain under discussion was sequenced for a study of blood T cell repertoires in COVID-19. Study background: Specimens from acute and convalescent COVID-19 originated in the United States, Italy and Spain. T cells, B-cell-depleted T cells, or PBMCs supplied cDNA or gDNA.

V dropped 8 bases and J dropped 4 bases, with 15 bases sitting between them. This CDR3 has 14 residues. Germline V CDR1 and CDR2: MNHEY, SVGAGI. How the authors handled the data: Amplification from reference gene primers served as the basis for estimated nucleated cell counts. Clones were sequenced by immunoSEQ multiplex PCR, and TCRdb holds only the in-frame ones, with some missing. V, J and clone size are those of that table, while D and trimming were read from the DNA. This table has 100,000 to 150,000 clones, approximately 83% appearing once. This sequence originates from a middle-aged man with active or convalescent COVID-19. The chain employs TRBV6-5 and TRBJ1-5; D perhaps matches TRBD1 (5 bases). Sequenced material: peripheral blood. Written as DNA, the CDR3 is TGTGCCAGCGCGCGCGGGGGGGGAAATCAGCCCCAGCATTTT. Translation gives CASARGGGNQPQHF.